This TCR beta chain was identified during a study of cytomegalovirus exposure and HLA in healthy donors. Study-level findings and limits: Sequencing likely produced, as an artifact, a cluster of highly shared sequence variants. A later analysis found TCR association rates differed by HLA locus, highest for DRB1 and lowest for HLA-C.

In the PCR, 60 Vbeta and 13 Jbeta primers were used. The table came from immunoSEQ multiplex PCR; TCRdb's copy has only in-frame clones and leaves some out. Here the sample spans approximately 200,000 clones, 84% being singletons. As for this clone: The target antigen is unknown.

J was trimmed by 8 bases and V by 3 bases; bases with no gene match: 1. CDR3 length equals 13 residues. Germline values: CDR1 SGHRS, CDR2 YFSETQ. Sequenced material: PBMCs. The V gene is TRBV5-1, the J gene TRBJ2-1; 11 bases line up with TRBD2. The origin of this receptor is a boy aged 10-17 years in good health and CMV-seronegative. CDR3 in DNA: TGCGCCAGCAGCTCGGGACTAGCGGATGAGCAGTTCTTC. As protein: CASSSGLADEQFF.